This T cell receptor beta chain is drawn from a study of graft-versus-host responses after intestinal transplantation. About the study: In this cohort, recipients had multivisceral, liver-intestinal, or isolated intestinal transplants. Uniformly, recipients were administered anti-thymocyte globulin induction with subsequent tacrolimus and steroids for about 3 years.

TCRdb keeps only in-frame clones here, not all; method: immunoSEQ multiplex PCR. The repertoire consists of 150,000 or so clones, with about 93% occurring once and the leading ten covering around 0.2%. Concerning this clone: Its antigen is not known.

Findings and limits, study-wide: Some GvH clones appeared in ileal mucosa or blood before recipient bone marrow. Some patients had graft-donor T cell macrochimerism, and their allografts showed high graft-versus-host to host-versus-graft clonal ratios.

Looked up from germline, CDR1 is LGHNA and CDR2 is YSLEER. With V trimmed by 0 bases and J by 3 bases, 3 bases remained unmatched. The CDR3 extends over 15 amino acids. Sequenced material: unstimulated CD4+ T cells sorted from spleen or lymph node cells, taken before intestinal transplant. The chain has TRBV4-3 and TRBJ2-7; 9 bases line up with TRBD1. The source is a human donor who received an intestinal transplant. The CDR3 nucleotides read TGCGCCAGCAGCCAAGATGGACAGGGGCGCTACGAGCAGTACTTC. It yields the protein CASSQDGQGRYEQYF.